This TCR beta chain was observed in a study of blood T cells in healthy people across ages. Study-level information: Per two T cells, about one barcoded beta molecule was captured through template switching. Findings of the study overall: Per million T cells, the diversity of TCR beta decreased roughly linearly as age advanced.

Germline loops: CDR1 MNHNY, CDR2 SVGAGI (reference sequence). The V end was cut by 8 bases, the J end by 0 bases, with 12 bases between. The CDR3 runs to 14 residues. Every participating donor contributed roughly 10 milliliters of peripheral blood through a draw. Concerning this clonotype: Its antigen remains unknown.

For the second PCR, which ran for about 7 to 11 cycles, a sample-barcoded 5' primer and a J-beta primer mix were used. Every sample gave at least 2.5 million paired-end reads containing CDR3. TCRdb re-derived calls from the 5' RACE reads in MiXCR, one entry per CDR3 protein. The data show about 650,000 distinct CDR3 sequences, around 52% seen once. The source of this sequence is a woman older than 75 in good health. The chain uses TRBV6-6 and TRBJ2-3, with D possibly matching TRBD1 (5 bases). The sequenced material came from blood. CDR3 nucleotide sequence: TGTGCCAGCGCCGACAGCTCTAGCACAGATACGCAGTATTTT. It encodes CASADSSSTDTQYF.